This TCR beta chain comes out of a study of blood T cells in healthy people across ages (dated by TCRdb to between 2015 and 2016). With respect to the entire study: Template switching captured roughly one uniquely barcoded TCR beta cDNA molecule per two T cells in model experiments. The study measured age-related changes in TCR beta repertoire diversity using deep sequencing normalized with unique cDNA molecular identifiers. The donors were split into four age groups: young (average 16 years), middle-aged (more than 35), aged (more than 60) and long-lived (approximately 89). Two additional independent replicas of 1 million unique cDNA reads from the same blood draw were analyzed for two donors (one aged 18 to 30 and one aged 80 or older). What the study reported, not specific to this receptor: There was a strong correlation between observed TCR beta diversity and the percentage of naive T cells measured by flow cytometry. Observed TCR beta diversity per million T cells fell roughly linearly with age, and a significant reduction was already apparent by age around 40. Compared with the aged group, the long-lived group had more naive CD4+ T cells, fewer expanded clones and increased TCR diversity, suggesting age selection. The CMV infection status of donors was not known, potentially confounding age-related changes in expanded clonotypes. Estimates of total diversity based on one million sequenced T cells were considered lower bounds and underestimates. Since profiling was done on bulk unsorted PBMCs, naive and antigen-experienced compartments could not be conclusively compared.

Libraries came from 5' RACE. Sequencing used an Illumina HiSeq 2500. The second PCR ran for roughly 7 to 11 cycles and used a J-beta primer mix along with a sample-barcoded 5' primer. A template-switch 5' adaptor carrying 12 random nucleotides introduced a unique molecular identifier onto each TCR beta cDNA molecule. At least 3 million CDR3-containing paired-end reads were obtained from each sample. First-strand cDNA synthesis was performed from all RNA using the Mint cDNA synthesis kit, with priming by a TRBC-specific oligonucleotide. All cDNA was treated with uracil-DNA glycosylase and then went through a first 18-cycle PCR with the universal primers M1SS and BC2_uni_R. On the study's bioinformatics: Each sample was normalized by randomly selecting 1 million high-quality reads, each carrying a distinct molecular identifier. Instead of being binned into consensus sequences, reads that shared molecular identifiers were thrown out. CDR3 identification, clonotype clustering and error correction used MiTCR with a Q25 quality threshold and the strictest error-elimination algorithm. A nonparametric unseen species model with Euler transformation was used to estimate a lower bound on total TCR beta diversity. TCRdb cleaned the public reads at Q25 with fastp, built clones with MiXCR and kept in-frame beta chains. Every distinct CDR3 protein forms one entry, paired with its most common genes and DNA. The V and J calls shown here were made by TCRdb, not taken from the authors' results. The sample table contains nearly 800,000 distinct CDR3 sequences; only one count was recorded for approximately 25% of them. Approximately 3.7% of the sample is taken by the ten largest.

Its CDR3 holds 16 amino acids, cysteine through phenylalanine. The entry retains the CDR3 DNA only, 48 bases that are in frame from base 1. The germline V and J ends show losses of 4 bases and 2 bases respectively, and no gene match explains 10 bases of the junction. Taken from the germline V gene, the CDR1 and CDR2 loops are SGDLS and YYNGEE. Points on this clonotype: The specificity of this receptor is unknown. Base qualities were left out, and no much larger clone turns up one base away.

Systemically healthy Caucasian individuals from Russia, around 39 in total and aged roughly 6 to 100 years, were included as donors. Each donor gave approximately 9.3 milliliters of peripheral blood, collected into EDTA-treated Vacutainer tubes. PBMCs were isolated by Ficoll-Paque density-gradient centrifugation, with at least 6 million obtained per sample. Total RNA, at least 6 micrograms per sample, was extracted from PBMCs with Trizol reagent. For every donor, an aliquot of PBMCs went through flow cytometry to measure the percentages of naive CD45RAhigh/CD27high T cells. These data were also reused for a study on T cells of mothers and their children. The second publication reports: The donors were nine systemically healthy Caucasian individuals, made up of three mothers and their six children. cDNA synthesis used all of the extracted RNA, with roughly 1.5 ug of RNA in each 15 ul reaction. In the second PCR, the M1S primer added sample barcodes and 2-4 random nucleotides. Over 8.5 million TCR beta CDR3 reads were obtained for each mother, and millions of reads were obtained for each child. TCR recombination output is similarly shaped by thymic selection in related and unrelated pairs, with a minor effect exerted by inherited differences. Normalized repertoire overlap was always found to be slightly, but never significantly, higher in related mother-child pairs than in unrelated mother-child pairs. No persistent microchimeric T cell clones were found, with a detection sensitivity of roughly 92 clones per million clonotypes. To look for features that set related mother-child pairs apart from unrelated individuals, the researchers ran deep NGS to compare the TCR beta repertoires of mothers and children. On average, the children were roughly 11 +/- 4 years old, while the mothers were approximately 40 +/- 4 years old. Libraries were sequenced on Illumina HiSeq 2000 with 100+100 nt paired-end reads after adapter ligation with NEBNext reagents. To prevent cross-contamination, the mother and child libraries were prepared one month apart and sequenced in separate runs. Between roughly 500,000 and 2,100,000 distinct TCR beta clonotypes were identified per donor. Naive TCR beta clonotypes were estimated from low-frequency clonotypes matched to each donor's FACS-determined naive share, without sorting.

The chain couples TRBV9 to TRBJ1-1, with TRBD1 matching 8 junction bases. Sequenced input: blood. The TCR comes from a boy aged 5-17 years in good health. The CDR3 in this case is CASSPRQTGDNTEAFF. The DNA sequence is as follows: TGTGCCAGCAGCCCTCGACAGACAGGGGATAACACTGAAGCTTTCTTT.